The rows below give T cell receptor beta chains drawn from one sample of a study of blood T cell repertoires in COVID-19. Clones were read by immunoSEQ multiplex PCR, and TCRdb kept only the in-frame ones, dropping some. Of a few hundred thousand clones detected, 90% appear once; the ten largest clones hold under 0.7%. Sequencing was done on a sample of PBMCs or T cells enriched from blood (not recorded which). These receptors were collected from a man aged 18 to 30 who had recovered from COVID-19. CDR3s include the opening cysteine and the closing phenylalanine or tryptophan. Each record gives: D gene, clone size, J gene, V gene, CDR3 protein, CDR3 DNA. D genes are given only for firm matches. Clone size is given for some rows only: seen once, a few or many times, or a class if the clone is expanded.

TRBD2	few	TRBJ2-2	TRBV28	CASSFSRLASFAGELFF	TGTGCCAGCAGTTTCTCGCGACTAGCGTCATTCGCCGGGGAGCTGTTTTTT
NA	NA	TRBJ1-4	TRBV2	CASSPQVGGEKLFF	TGTGCCAGCAGTCCCCAGGTAGGGGGTGAAAAACTGTTTTTT
TRBD1	NA	TRBJ2-5	TRBV5-1	CASSSTGGQETQYF	TGCGCCAGCAGCTCAACAGGGGGCCAAGAGACCCAGTACTTC
TRBD2	NA	TRBJ2-3	TRBV5-4	CASSFGGRGTDTQYF	TGTGCCAGCAGCTTCGGCGGGAGAGGGACAGATACGCAGTATTTT
NA	once	TRBJ2-5	TRBV7-9	CASSLETQYF	TGTGCCAGCAGCCTGGAGACCCAGTACTTC
NA	NA	TRBJ2-3	TRBV5-1	CASSTTRENTDTQYF	TGCGCCAGCAGCACGACTAGGGAAAACACAGATACGCAGTATTTT
NA	once	TRBJ2-2	TRBV2	CASLQARFANTGELFF	TGTGCCAGCCTCCAAGCTAGGTTCGCGAACACCGGGGAGCTGTTTTTT
NA	NA	TRBJ2-1	TRBV7-5	CVRSLLRGQDEQFF	TGTGTCAGAAGCTTACTCAGGGGGCAGGATGAGCAGTTCTTC
NA	NA	TRBJ1-2	TRBV21-1	CASRRPPGQGAEGYTF	TGTGCCAGCAGACGCCCCCCGGGACAGGGGGCAGAGGGCTACACCTTC
NA	NA	TRBJ1-2	TRBV15	CATSRDPGVYYGYTF	TGTGCCACCAGCAGAGATCCAGGGGTTTACTATGGCTACACCTTC
TRBD2	NA	TRBJ2-7	TRBV7-2	CASSIHSGGASYEQYF	TGTGCCAGCAGCATACACTCCGGGGGGGCCTCCTACGAGCAGTACTTC
TRBD1	NA	TRBJ2-1	TRBV5-1	CASTYSPGQGYNEQFF	TGCGCCAGCACCTATTCGCCGGGACAGGGTTACAATGAGCAGTTCTTC
NA	NA	TRBJ1-6	TRBV4-1	CASSHPGAALGNSPLHF	TGCGCCAGCAGCCACCCAGGGGCAGCTCTTGGCAATTCACCCCTCCACTTT
NA	NA	TRBJ1-1	TRBV7-8	CASSFVSTEAFF	TGTGCCAGCAGCTTCGTATCCACTGAAGCTTTCTTT
NA	NA	TRBJ1-4	TRBV7-2	CASSPGSATNEKLFF	TGTGCCAGCAGCCCGGGGAGTGCAACTAATGAAAAACTGTTTTTT
NA	once	TRBJ2-5	TRBV12-2	CASHDEEGRETQYF	TGTGCAAGTCACGACGAGGAAGGTAGAGAGACCCAGTACTTC
NA	once	TRBJ1-4	TRBV6-6	CASSYTGSIANEKLFF	TGTGCCAGCAGTTACACGGGGTCGATTGCTAATGAAAAACTGTTTTTT
TRBD2	NA	TRBJ2-3	TRBV11-3	CASSLGAGGTDTQYF	TGTGCCAGCAGCTTAGGTGCGGGAGGCACAGATACGCAGTATTTT
TRBD2	few	TRBJ2-1	TRBV6-5	CASKDSSGRALEQFF	TGTGCCAGCAAAGACAGCAGCGGGAGGGCTCTTGAGCAGTTCTTC
NA	NA	TRBJ1-3	TRBV15	CATSRDPSSGNTIYF	TGTGCCACCAGCAGAGACCCATCATCTGGAAACACCATATATTTT
TRBD1	NA	TRBJ1-4	TRBV4-1	CASSQVTTGRGDWEKLFF	TGCGCCAGCAGCCAAGTTACGACAGGGAGAGGGGATTGGGAAAAACTGTTTTTT
TRBD2	NA	TRBJ2-1	TRBV7-2	CASSLGSSGVGEQFF	TGTGCCAGCAGCTTAGGCTCCAGCGGGGTTGGCGAGCAGTTCTTC
NA	NA	TRBJ1-5	TRBV27	CASSSRGFHQPQHF	TGTGCCAGCAGTTCACGGGGTTTTCATCAGCCCCAGCATTTT
NA	NA	TRBJ1-4	TRBV18	CASSPPGPGGAEKLFF	TGTGCCAGCTCACCACCCGGGCCCGGCGGGGCCGAAAAACTGTTTTTT
NA	NA	TRBJ1-1	TRBV19	CASSKVWGEAFF	TGTGCCAGTAGTAAGGTCTGGGGGGAGGCTTTCTTT
NA	NA	TRBJ1-2	TRBV5-4	CASSSDRTNYGYTF	TGTGCCAGCAGTTCAGACAGGACTAACTATGGCTACACCTTC
TRBD2	NA	TRBJ2-3	TRBV6-5	CASRKRGKKDTQYF	TGTGCCAGCAGGAAGCGGGGGAAGAAAGATACGCAGTATTTT
TRBD2	NA	TRBJ2-1	TRBV10-2	CASRMAGGGNEQFF	TGCGCCAGCAGGATGGCGGGAGGGGGTAATGAGCAGTTCTTC
TRBD1	NA	TRBJ2-1	TRBV5-4	CASSLTGGNEQFF	TGTGCCAGCAGTCTGACAGGGGGCAATGAGCAGTTCTTC
NA	NA	TRBJ1-2	TRBV18	CASSPTGDYYGYTF	TGTGCCAGCTCACCGACGGGGGATTACTATGGCTACACCTTC
TRBD2	NA	TRBJ2-2	TRBV24-1	CATSDSRKWAGATGELFF	TGTGCCACCAGTGATTCAAGAAAGTGGGCGGGAGCCACCGGGGAGCTGTTTTTT
NA	NA	TRBJ2-7	TRBV6-5	CASGELATASYEQYF	TGTGCCAGCGGCGAGTTAGCGACTGCCTCCTACGAGCAGTACTTC
TRBD1	NA	TRBJ1-2	TRBV12-5	CSSSVGGGDYGYTF	TGTTCTAGTAGTGTTGGAGGGGGCGACTATGGCTACACCTTC
NA	once	TRBJ2-3	TRBV6-5	CASTYSLTDTQYF	TGTGCCAGCACTTATAGTCTCACAGATACGCAGTATTTT